The 23 T cell receptor beta chains given below trace back to one sample, sequenced in a study of beta chain features in type 1 diabetes. TCRB transcripts that were expressed got sequenced, as all of the isolated RNA had been reverse transcribed. Libraries were prepared by immunoSEQ multiplex PCR; TCRdb keeps only in-frame clonotypes and omits some of them. Here the sample spans a few hundred thousand clones, 14% being singletons. Sequencing was performed on central memory CD4+ T cells from blood. The receptor source for this set is a young man in good health.

This rearrangement joins TRBV11-3 to TRBJ2-2; possibly TRBD1 for D (6 bases). The CDR3 contains 13 residues. Trimming cost V 5 bases and J 6 bases, with 10 bases left between them. Germline CDR1 and CDR2: SGHNT and YENEEA. In DNA, the CDR3 is TGTGCCAGCAGCCCCAGACAGGCCGGGGAGCTGTTTTTT. The encoded protein is CASSPRQAGELFF.

The chain carries TRBV6-5 and TRBJ1-6; D uncertain. This CDR3 is 14 amino acids long. V was clipped by 5 bases and J by 7 bases, with 12 bases between them. From germline, CDR1 is MNHEY and CDR2 SVGAGI. In DNA form, the CDR3 reads TGTGCCAGCAGTGTGGACGGAAAGAATTCACCCCTCCACTTT. Protein sequence: CASSVDGKNSPLHF.

The rearrangement links TRBV30 to TRBJ2-5; 9 nucleotides align to TRBD1. Unmatched junction bases numbered 4, after V lost 1 base and J lost 7 bases. The CDR3 loop spans 13 amino acids. CDR1 and CDR2 (germline): GTSNPN, SVGIG (reference sequence). The CDR3 nucleotides read TGTGCCTGGAGTGCACAGGGGGCCGGGACCCAGTACTTC. Residues: CAWSAQGAGTQYF. Based on the CDR3 plus reference TRBV30 and TRBJ2-5, the full variable domain is SQTIHQWPATLVQPVGSPLSLECTVEGTSNPNLYWYRQAAGRGLQLLFYSVGIGQISSEVPQNLSASRPQDRQFILSSKKLLLSDSGFYLCAWSAQGAGTQYFGPGTRLLVL.

The chain uses TRBV19 and TRBJ1-4; D unresolved. Trimming stripped 7 bases from V and 6 bases from J, with 12 bases between. The CDR3 is 13 residues long. Germline CDR1 is LNHDA and CDR2 is SQIVND (reference sequence). In DNA form, the CDR3 reads TGTGCCAGTACGGGGAGCCTATATGAAAAACTGTTTTTT. Translation gives CASTGSLYEKLFF. Looking up the rest from reference TRBV19 and TRBJ1-4 gives the full variable domain: DGGITQSPKYLFRKEGQNVTLSCEQNLNHDAMYWYRQDPGQGLRLIYYSQIVNDFQKGDIAEGYSVSREKKESFPLTVTSAQKNPTAFYLCASTGSLYEKLFFGSGTQLSVL.

The chain employs TRBV7-2 and TRBJ2-2; D is uncertain. Germline values: CDR1 SGHTA, CDR2 FQGNSA. This CDR3 is built from 13 residues. V was trimmed by 3 bases and J by 9 bases, leaving 11 bases between them. Here the CDR3 reads CASSFPVGWELFF. The CDR3 nucleotides read TGTGCCAGCAGCTTCCCCGTAGGATGGGAGCTGTTTTTT.

This clone was found many times. The gene calls are TRBV4-3 and TRBJ2-1; unclear D gene. The CDR3 is 16 residues long. The germline gives CDR1 LGHNA, CDR2 YSLEER. V lost 0 bases and J 1 base, leaving 10 bases between the germline ends. The CDR3 loop reads CASSQDLRQSYNEQFF. Written as DNA, the CDR3 is TGCGCCAGCAGCCAAGATCTGAGGCAATCCTACAATGAGCAGTTCTTC.

This clone was seen more than once but under ten times. A clone one base away is much larger, so this may be a read error. Other DNA sequences within the sample encode an identical CDR3. The rearrangement links TRBV7-2 to TRBJ2-3; D is uncertain. The V end was cut by 5 bases, the J end by 6 bases, with 6 bases between. The CDR3 has 11 amino acids. The germline CDR1 and CDR2 sequences are SGHTA and FQGNSA. CDR3 nucleotide sequence: TGTGCCAGCAGCCCGAGGGATACGCAGTATTTT. Its protein product is CASSPRDTQYF.

The chain links TRBV7-9 to TRBJ1-1; D not resolved. The germline V gene encodes CDR1 SEHNR and CDR2 FQNEAQ (reference sequence). The length of the CDR3 is 18 residues. Trimming pared 3 bases from V and 0 bases from J, leaving 20 bases between. The CDR3 sequence is CASSFLNPLPGVNTEAFF. In nucleotides, the CDR3 is TGTGCCAGCAGCTTCTTAAACCCCCTTCCGGGAGTGAACACTGAAGCTTTCTTT.

V and J are TRBV28 and TRBJ1-1; 7 nucleotides agree with TRBD1. The CDR3 is 16 amino acids. V was pared by 7 bases and J by 5 bases, with 16 bases of the junction left unmatched. CDR1 MDHEN and CDR2 SYDVKM come from the germline V gene. CDR3 bases: TGTGCCAGCACTCCTCCCAGGGGGGGTCGGGGGACTGAAGCTTTCTTT. It encodes CASTPPRGGRGTEAFF.

The table lists this clone with a few counts. The rearrangement joins TRBV11-2 to TRBJ1-1; the D gene is possibly TRBD1 (5 bases). Germline CDR1 reads SGHAT; CDR2 reads FQNNGV. The CDR3 covers 13 residues. V shed 5 bases and J shed 10 bases, with 17 bases lying between them. The CDR3 nucleotides read TGTGCCAGCAGCCGCCCGGCGCAGGGTGTAGCTTTCTTT. Its translation is CASSRPAQGVAFF.

This clone was seen only a few times. The chain couples TRBV5-6 to TRBJ2-5, with D perhaps TRBD2 (5 bases). Between the trimmed V and J ends, which lost 3 bases and 5 bases, there was a span of 14 bases. Germline V gene data show CDR1 as SGHDT and CDR2 as YYEEEE. This CDR3 comprises 14 residues. The CDR3: CASSSTISGETQYF. Here the CDR3 DNA reads TGTGCCAGCAGCTCGACAATTTCGGGGGAGACCCAGTACTTC. The complete variable domain, with remaining parts taken from reference TRBV5-6 and TRBJ2-5, reads DAGVTQSPTHLIKTRGQQVTLRCSPKSGHDTVSWYQQALGQGPQFIFQYYEEEERQRGNFPDRFSGHQFPNYSSELNVNALLLGDSALYLCASSSTISGETQYFGPGTRLLVL.

This chain links TRBV6-5 with TRBJ1-6; unclear D gene. Germline CDR1 reads MNHEY; CDR2 reads SVGAGI. The V and J ends lost 6 bases and 0 bases respectively, with 9 bases between them. The CDR3 is 15 amino acids. The CDR3 DNA reads as TGTGCCAGCAGCCGACGGAGCTCCTATAATTCACCCCTCCACTTT. Protein sequence: CASSRRSSYNSPLHF.

The chain employs TRBV6-4 and TRBJ2-7; possibly TRBD1 for D (5 bases). This CDR3 spans 13 amino acids. Germline V CDR1 and CDR2: MRHNA, SNTAGT. With 10 bases removed from V and 2 bases from J, the gap between germline ends came to 15 bases. The CDR3 DNA reads as TGTGCCAAGTCTAACAGGTCCCCCTACGAGCAGTACGTC. Residues: CAKSNRSPYEQYV.

This clone was seen more than once but under ten times. The chain employs TRBV7-9 and TRBJ2-1, with D unresolved. CDR1 and CDR2 (germline): SEHNR, FQNEAQ (reference sequence). The germline V and J ends were trimmed by 7 bases and 10 bases, with 11 bases remaining between them. The CDR3 has 11 residues. In nucleotides, the CDR3 is TGTGCCAGCACCCACTCAGAGGAGCAGTTCTTC. Translating gives CASTHSEEQFF.

The chain joins TRBV19 to TRBJ1-1; the match to TRBD1 covers 8 bases. The V and J ends lost 8 bases and 1 base, in that order; junction bases with no gene match: 3. Germline V CDR1 and CDR2: LNHDA, SQIVND (reference sequence). The CDR3 has 13 amino acids. The CDR3 spells CASLDRGNTEAFF. CDR3 DNA sequence: TGTGCCAGTCTCGACAGGGGGAACACTGAAGCTTTCTTT.

This clone was counted only a few times. The genes are TRBV6-1 and TRBJ1-6, with D hard to call. The ends were cut back, 0 bases at V and 10 bases at J, with 10 bases in the middle. CDR1 and CDR2 from the germline V gene are MNHNS and SASEGT. The CDR3 contains 14 residues. CDR3 residues: CASSEATGQSPLHF. CDR3 DNA: TGTGCCAGCAGTGAAGCGACCGGGCAATCACCCCTCCACTTT.

This clone has only a few counts. The V call is TRBV20-1, the J call TRBJ1-2; D is uncertain. The germline V gene encodes CDR1 DFQATT and CDR2 SNEGSKA (reference sequence). CDR3 length: 11 residues. V lost 1 base and J 8 bases, leaving 8 bases between the germline ends. The CDR3 sequence is CSARAGVGYTF. As DNA, the CDR3 is TGCAGTGCTAGAGCTGGGGTAGGCTACACCTTC.

V usage is TRBV10-2 and J usage is TRBJ1-2, with D unclear. The CDR3 has 12 residues. The germline gives CDR1 WSHSY, CDR2 SAAADI. V gave up 10 bases and J gave up 4 bases, with 13 bases separating them. CDR3 residues: CATNQGPYGYTF. CDR3 DNA: TGCGCCACCAATCAAGGACCCTATGGCTACACCTTC.

The chain employs TRBV4-1 and TRBJ1-5, with unresolved D. In germline, CDR1 is MGHRA, CDR2 YSYEKL. There are 13 residues in the CDR3. V lost 1 base and J lost 7, with 8 bases in between. This CDR3 reads CASSQVRRQPQHF. In DNA form, the CDR3 reads TGCGCCAGCAGCCAAGTACGTCGACAGCCCCAGCATTTT.

The gene calls are TRBV7-2 and TRBJ1-5; D possibly corresponds to TRBD1 (5 bases). Germline CDR1 reads SGHTA; CDR2 reads FQGNSA. The CDR3 length is 14 residues. The V and J ends lost 5 bases and 4 bases respectively, with 12 bases between them. This CDR3 reads CASSRGGGNQPQHF. The CDR3 DNA follows: TGTGCCAGCAGCCGTGGGGGGGGGAATCAGCCCCAGCATTTT.

This chain links TRBV27 with TRBJ2-2; no reliable D call. Trimming removed 0 bases at V and 7 bases at J, with 6 bases between. The CDR3 consists of 13 residues. The germline CDR1 and CDR2 sequences are MNHEY and SMNVEV (reference sequence). CDR3 loop: CASSLSGVGELFF. CDR3 sequence (DNA): TGTGCCAGCAGTTTATCGGGTGTCGGGGAGCTGTTTTTT.

The chain has TRBV27 and TRBJ2-6; D is possibly TRBD1 (6 bases). Germline V gene data show CDR1 as MNHEY and CDR2 as SMNVEV (reference sequence). The CDR3 has 14 residues. This CDR3 is CDRVSRLGANVLTF. The CDR3 DNA reads as TGTGACAGGGTTTCACGGCTTGGGGCCAACGTCCTGACTTTC.

This clone was observed a few times. The chain combines TRBV7-8 with TRBJ2-1; 8 bases line up with TRBD2. Germline trimming cut 6 bases from V and 8 bases from J; bases unmatched to any gene: 15. The CDR3 is made up of 16 amino acids. Germline values: CDR1 SGHVS, CDR2 FQNEAQ. The CDR3 nucleotides are TGTGCCAGCAGGCAAACTAGCGGCCTCGTAGGAGATGAGCAGTTCTTC. Residues: CASRQTSGLVGDEQFF.